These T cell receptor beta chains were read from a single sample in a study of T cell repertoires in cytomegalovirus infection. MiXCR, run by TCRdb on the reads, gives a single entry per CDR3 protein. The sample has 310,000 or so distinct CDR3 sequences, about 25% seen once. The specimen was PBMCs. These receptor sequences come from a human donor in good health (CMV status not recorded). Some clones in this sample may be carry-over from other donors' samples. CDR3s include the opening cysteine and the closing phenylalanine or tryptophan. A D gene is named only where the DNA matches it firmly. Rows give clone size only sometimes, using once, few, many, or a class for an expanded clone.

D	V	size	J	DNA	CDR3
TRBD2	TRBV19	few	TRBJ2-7	TGTGCCAGTAGTTCCGGGACTAGCGGTTACGAGCAGTACTTC	CASSSGTSGYEQYF
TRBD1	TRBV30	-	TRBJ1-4	TGTGCCTGGAGCGCCGGGACAGCTAATGAAAAACTGTTTTTT	CAWSAGTANEKLFF
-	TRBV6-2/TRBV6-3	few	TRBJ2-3	TGTGCCAGCGGAAAAGGGGGTACGCAGTATTTT	CASGKGGTQYF
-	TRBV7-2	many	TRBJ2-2	TGTGCCAGCAGCTTAGAGGGCACCGGGGAGCTGTTTTTT	CASSLEGTGELFF
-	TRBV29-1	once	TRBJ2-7	TGCAGCGTTGAAGATAGAAGTTACGAGCAGTACTTC	CSVEDRSYEQYF
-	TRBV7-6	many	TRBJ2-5	TGTGCCAGCAGCTTTTATTCGGGTCAAGAGACCCAGTACTTC	CASSFYSGQETQYF
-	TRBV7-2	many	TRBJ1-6	TGTGCCAGCAGCTTAAGCGCAGGATTGAATTCACCCCTCCACTTT	CASSLSAGLNSPLHF
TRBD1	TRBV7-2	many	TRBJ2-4	TGTGCCAGCAGCTCGCAACCGGGACAGGGGGGCATTCAGTACTTC	CASSSQPGQGGIQYF
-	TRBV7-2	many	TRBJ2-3	TGTGCCAGCAGCACCCACGGTGGTACAGATACGCAGTATTTT	CASSTHGGTDTQYF
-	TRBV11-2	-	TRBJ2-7	TGTGCCAGCAGCCGCTCCCAGGGCTACGAGCAGTACTTC	CASSRSQGYEQYF
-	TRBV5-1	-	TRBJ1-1	TGCGCCAGCAGCAAAGGGGGGTACCAGGACACTGAAGCTTTCTTT	CASSKGGYQDTEAFF
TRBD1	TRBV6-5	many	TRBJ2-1	TGTGCCAGCAGTCCTGAGGGGGCGCGGCGTTACAATGAGCAGTTCTTC	CASSPEGARRYNEQFF
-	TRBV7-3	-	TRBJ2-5	TGTGCCAGCAGCCCCTCGGGGGCCGGGCAAGAGACCCAGTACTTC	CASSPSGAGQETQYF
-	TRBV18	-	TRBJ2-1	TGTGCCAGCTCACCACCTAATGTAAGGGACTACAATGAGCAGTTCTTC	CASSPPNVRDYNEQFF
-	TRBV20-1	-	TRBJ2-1	TGCAGTGCTAGGGCCGGGACTGTTTCCTACAATGAGCAGTTCTTC	CSARAGTVSYNEQFF
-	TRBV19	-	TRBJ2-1	TGTGCCAGTACTGACGTCAATGAGCAGTTCTTC	CASTDVNEQFF
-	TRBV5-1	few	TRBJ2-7	TGCGCCAGCTTGGGGATTAACGGCGAGCAGTACTTC	CASLGINGEQYF
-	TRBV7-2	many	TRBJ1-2	TGTGCCAGCAGCCCGCGGGACTTCTATGGCTACACCTTC	CASSPRDFYGYTF
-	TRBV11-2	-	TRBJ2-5	TGTGCCAGCAGCGTCGCGGTAGGAGAGACCCAGTACTTC	CASSVAVGETQYF
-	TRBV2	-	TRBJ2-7	TGTGCCAGCAGTCAATTCGTAGACGAGCAGTACTTC	CASSQFVDEQYF
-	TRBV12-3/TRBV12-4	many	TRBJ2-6	TGTGCCAGCAGTTTGGGGGGAGCTAGCTCTGGGGCCAACGTCCTGACTTTC	CASSLGGASSGANVLTF
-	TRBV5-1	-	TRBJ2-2	TGCACCAGCAGCTTGGTACAGGCGAATGAAGGGGAGCTGTTTTTT	CTSSLVQANEGELFF
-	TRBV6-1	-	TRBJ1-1	TGTGCCAGCAGTGACCAGGGATTGCCGAACACTGAAGCTTTCTTT	CASSDQGLPNTEAFF
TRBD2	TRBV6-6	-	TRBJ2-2	TGTGCCAGCACCCTAGCGGGGGGGCGGTCCGGGGAGCTGTTTTTT	CASTLAGGRSGELFF
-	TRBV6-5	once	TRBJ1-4	TGTGCCAGCAGAAATGGACGGACAACTAATGAAAAACTGTTTTTT	CASRNGRTTNEKLFF
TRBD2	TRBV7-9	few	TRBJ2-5	TGTGCCAGCAGCTTAATGGGACTAGCGGATTACCAAGAGACCCAGTACTTC	CASSLMGLADYQETQYF
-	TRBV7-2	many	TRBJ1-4	TGTGCCAGCAGCTTAGCCACCGCCCTCCCAAATGAAAAACTGTTTTTT	CASSLATALPNEKLFF
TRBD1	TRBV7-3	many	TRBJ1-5	TGTGCCAGCAGGCTCGACAGGGCTAGCAATCAGCCCCAGCATTTT	CASRLDRASNQPQHF
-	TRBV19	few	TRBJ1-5	TGTGCCAGTAGTTCTGGCCTTAATCAGCCCCAGCATTTT	CASSSGLNQPQHF
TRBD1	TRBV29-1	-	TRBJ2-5	TGCAGCGCCAAGGACAGGGGGGGGTTGGAGACCCAGTACTTC	CSAKDRGGLETQYF
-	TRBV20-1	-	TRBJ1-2	TGCAGTGCTAGGGTAGGGCTGGTCTATGGCTACACCTTC	CSARVGLVYGYTF
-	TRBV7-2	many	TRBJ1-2	TGTGCCAGCAGCTTAGCGCAAGACTATGGCTACACCTTC	CASSLAQDYGYTF
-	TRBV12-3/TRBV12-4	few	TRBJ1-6	TGTGCCAGCAGTTTTTCGGGGGAGAGATCACCCCTCCACTTT	CASSFSGERSPLHF
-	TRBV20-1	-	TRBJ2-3	TGCAGTGCTACGTTGCGAGATACGCAGTATTTT	CSATLRDTQYF
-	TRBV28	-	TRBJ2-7	TGTGCCAGCGGCCGGGACTTCTACTACGAGCAGTACTTC	CASGRDFYYEQYF
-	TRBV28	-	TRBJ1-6	TGTGCCAGCAGTTTATACCGAGGGACATCACCCCTCCACTTT	CASSLYRGTSPLHF
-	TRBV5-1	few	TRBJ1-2	TGCGCCAGCAGCTTGGAGGGGCGTATGTCCTATGGCTACACCTTC	CASSLEGRMSYGYTF